The 4 T cell receptor beta chains presented below share a single source sample, sequenced in a study of CD8 T cells in ankylosing spondylitis. MiXCR, applied by TCRdb to the 5' RACE reads, yields one record per CDR3 protein. This sample has approximately 300,000 distinct CDR3 sequences; around 19% occur once, and the top ten carry less than 9.5%. The specimen was blood, either unsorted or a sorted T cell fraction (not recorded which). The receptors were sampled from a male donor with ankylosing spondylitis or in good health (not recorded which).

This clonotype was seen repeatedly, ten times or more. CDR3 residues: CSAGQGGNQPQHF. CDR3 sequence (DNA): TGCAGCGCGGGACAGGGCGGCAATCAGCCCCAGCATTTT. The J gene is TRBJ1-5, the V gene TRBV29-1; 9 bases are a match to TRBD1. The CDR3 sequence is 13 residues long. In germline, CDR1 is SQVTM, CDR2 ANQGSEA. V shed 7 bases, J shed 2 bases, and the junction held 3 bases outside the gene matches.

V gene TRBV18 combines with J gene TRBJ2-3; D might be TRBD1 or TRBD2, each matching 6 bases. The CDR3 runs to 16 residues. V dropped 0 bases and J dropped 3 bases, with 13 bases sitting between them. Looked up from germline, CDR1 is KGHSH and CDR2 is LQKENI. This CDR3 reads CASSPPNGGSTDTQYF. Written as DNA, the CDR3 is TGTGCCAGCTCACCACCGAACGGGGGCAGTACAGATACGCAGTATTTT.

This clonotype was observed a few times. The chain combines TRBV20-1 with TRBJ2-7; D remains ambiguous. This CDR3 spans 16 amino acids. Trimming shortened V by 1 base and J by 2 bases, and 18 bases separated the two germline ends. Germline CDR1 and CDR2: DFQATT and SNEGSKA (reference sequence). CDR3 residues: CSARVLKAITTYEQYV. The CDR3 DNA is TGCAGTGCTAGAGTTCTTAAGGCCATAACTACCTACGAGCAGTACGTC.

This rearrangement joins TRBV5-6 to TRBJ2-5, with D possibly being TRBD2 (6 bases). Germline CDR1 SGHDT, CDR2 YYEEEE. This CDR3 spans 14 amino acids. Between the trimmed V and J ends, which lost 4 bases and 0 bases, there was a span of 10 bases. For the CDR3, the DNA is TGTGCCAGCAGCCGGGGGACGGACCAAGAGACCCAGTACTTC. Protein product: CASSRGTDQETQYF. The variable domain in full, with the rest retrieved from reference TRBV5-6 and TRBJ2-5, is DAGVTQSPTHLIKTRGQQVTLRCSPKSGHDTVSWYQQALGQGPQFIFQYYEEEERQRGNFPDRFSGHQFPNYSSELNVNALLLGDSALYLCASSRGTDQETQYFGPGTRLLVL.